These T cell receptor beta chains were read from a single sample in a study of T cell responses to AZD1222 COVID-19 vaccine. Generated by immunoSEQ multiplex PCR, the TCRdb table keeps only in-frame clones and is missing some. The top ten clones hold 0.55% of a sample with around 260,000 clones, approximately 93% of them seen once. The sequencing used peripheral blood, collected on day 0 of AZD1222 vaccination. The receptors were sampled from an adult in good health. The CDR3 runs from the conserved cysteine through the conserved F or W. A D gene is named only where the DNA matches it firmly. Some rows mark clone size as missing; the rest say once, few, many or name a class of expanded clone.

clone_size	d_call	j_call	v_call	cdr3_aa	cdr3_nt
once	TRBD2	TRBJ2-7	TRBV3-1/TRBV3-2	CASSPRRGATYEQYF	TGTGCCAGCAGCCCCCGGCGGGGGGCCACCTACGAGCAGTACTTC
.	TRBD2	TRBJ2-1	TRBV9	CASSVASGGYNEQFF	TGTGCCAGCAGCGTAGCTAGCGGGGGCTACAATGAGCAGTTCTTC
.	.	TRBJ2-7	TRBV24-1	CATSAGYEQYF	TGTGCCACCAGTGCGGGGTACGAGCAGTACTTC
once	.	TRBJ1-4	TRBV7-8	CASSFTDATNEKLFF	TGTGCCAGCAGCTTCACAGACGCAACTAATGAAAAACTGTTTTTT
.	TRBD2	TRBJ2-5	TRBV7-2	CASSSGLAGGGETQYF	TGTGCCAGCAGCTCGGGACTAGCGGGAGGGGGAGAGACCCAGTACTTC
.	.	TRBJ1-3	TRBV11-2	CASSLEPGNTIYF	TGTGCCAGCAGCTTAGAACCTGGAAACACCATATATTTT
.	TRBD1	TRBJ1-6	TRBV18	CASSPGQGNSPLHF	TGTGCCAGCTCCCCGGGACAGGGGAATTCACCCCTCCACTTT
.	.	TRBJ2-7	TRBV28	CASSLRYEQYF	TGTGCCAGCAGTTTAAGGTACGAGCAGTACTTC
.	TRBD1	TRBJ2-7	TRBV18	CASSPGTGNEQYF	TGTGCCAGCTCACCGGGGACAGGGAACGAGCAGTACTTC
.	.	TRBJ2-3	TRBV9	CASSPFAPGTAGDTQYF	TGTGCCAGCAGCCCATTCGCGCCGGGGACCGCTGGAGATACGCAGTATTTT
.	.	TRBJ2-5	TRBV7-9	CASSLGLAETQYF	TGTGCCAGCAGCTTAGGGCTAGCGGAGACCCAGTACTTC
.	.	TRBJ2-1	TRBV9	CASNVEDKPYNEQFF	TGTGCCAGCAACGTAGAGGATAAGCCTTACAATGAGCAGTTCTTC
.	.	TRBJ1-1	TRBV2	CASSRQWNTEAFF	TGTGCCAGCAGTCGACAGTGGAACACTGAAGCTTTCTTT
.	.	TRBJ2-7	TRBV28	CASSSPTGRYEQYF	TGTGCCAGCAGTTCCCCGACAGGGAGGTACGAGCAGTACTTC
.	.	TRBJ1-1	TRBV5-4	CASSLPTNTEAFF	TGTGCCAGCAGCTTGCCCACCAACACTGAAGCTTTCTTT
.	TRBD2	TRBJ2-2	TRBV5-8	CASTRLAGLVGELFF	TGTGCCAGCACCCGACTAGCGGGATTGGTCGGGGAGCTGTTTTTT
.	.	TRBJ1-5	TRBV10-3	CAIRQGGNQPQHF	TGTGCCATCAGACAGGGTGGCAATCAGCCCCAGCATTTT
.	.	TRBJ2-3	TRBV15	CATSREQSSTDTQYF	TGTGCCACCAGCAGAGAGCAGTCTAGCACAGATACGCAGTATTTT
.	TRBD2	TRBJ2-1	TRBV6-5	CASSTPGLGGNEQFF	TGTGCCAGCAGTACCCCGGGACTAGGGGGCAATGAGCAGTTCTTC
.	.	TRBJ2-7	TRBV9	CASSVDGGYEQYF	TGTGCCAGCAGCGTGGACGGGGGCTACGAGCAGTACTTC
.	TRBD1	TRBJ2-1	TRBV11-2	CASRQTGAYNEQFF	TGTGCCAGCAGGCAGACAGGGGCCTACAATGAGCAGTTCTTC
.	TRBD1	TRBJ1-6	TRBV14	CASSKGQRNSPLHF	TGTGCCAGCAGTAAGGGACAGCGAAATTCACCCCTCCACTTT
.	.	TRBJ2-7	TRBV28	CASSFYPDSYEQYF	TGTGCCAGCAGTTTTTACCCCGATTCCTACGAGCAGTACTTC
.	.	TRBJ1-2	TRBV19	CASSIRQGGGYTF	TGTGCCAGTAGTATCCGGCAGGGCGGCGGCTACACCTTC
once	TRBD1	TRBJ2-3	TRBV11-2	CASSLGTGASDTQYF	TGTGCCAGCAGCTTAGGGACAGGGGCATCAGATACGCAGTATTTT
.	.	TRBJ2-1	TRBV5-1	CASSLGDGRNNEQFF	TGCGCCAGCAGCCTAGGAGACGGTCGAAACAATGAGCAGTTCTTC
many	TRBD1	TRBJ2-5	TRBV6-4	CASSETGAQETQYF	TGTGCCAGCAGTGAGACAGGGGCGCAAGAGACCCAGTACTTC
.	TRBD1	TRBJ1-1	TRBV7-2	CASSFQDRRGTEAFF	TGTGCCAGCAGCTTCCAGGACAGGAGGGGTACTGAAGCTTTCTTT
once	.	TRBJ1-3	TRBV11-2	CASSRRRTGNTIYF	TGTGCCAGCAGCCGCCGTAGGACCGGAAACACCATATATTTT
.	.	TRBJ2-5	TRBV27	CASSQIPVIDQETQYF	TGTGCCAGCAGCCAAATCCCCGTGATCGATCAAGAGACCCAGTACTTC
.	.	TRBJ1-5	TRBV10-1	CARVQPQHF	TGCGCCAGGGTTCAGCCCCAGCATTTT
.	.	TRBJ2-1	TRBV6-1	CASSESSLVYNEQFF	TGTGCCAGCAGTGAATCCTCCCTAGTGTACAATGAGCAGTTCTTC
.	TRBD1	TRBJ1-6	TRBV5-1	CASSPDRGRSPLHF	TGCGCCAGCAGCCCGGACAGGGGTAGATCACCCCTCCACTTT
.	.	TRBJ2-1	TRBV5-6	CASSFLGLNPRNEQFF	TGTGCCAGCAGCTTCCTCGGACTTAACCCGAGGAATGAGCAGTTCTTC
once	TRBD1	TRBJ1-5	TRBV29-1	CSVATGQLNQPQHF	TGCAGCGTAGCCACGGGACAGCTAAATCAGCCCCAGCATTTT
few	.	TRBJ1-1	TRBV6-2/TRBV6-3	CASSYSYAEAFF	TGTGCCAGCAGTTACTCTTACGCTGAAGCTTTCTTT
.	.	TRBJ2-5	TRBV6-2/TRBV6-3	CASSRTEETQYF	TGTGCCAGCAGCAGGACGGAAGAGACCCAGTACTTC
.	.	TRBJ1-1	TRBV15	CATSRAPRDTEAFF	TGTGCCACCAGCAGGGCGCCGCGGGACACTGAAGCTTTCTTT
.	.	TRBJ2-3	TRBV2	CASSDEGSDTQYF	TGTGCCAGCAGTGACGAGGGTTCAGATACGCAGTATTTT
.	TRBD1	TRBJ1-5	TRBV2	CASGGQRTQPQHF	TGTGCCAGCGGGGGACAGAGGACGCAGCCCCAGCATTTT
.	TRBD1	TRBJ1-3	TRBV5-1	CASSLTGGLGGNTIYF	TGCGCCAGCAGCTTAACAGGGGGCCTCGGGGGTAACACCATATATTTT
once	.	TRBJ2-7	TRBV6-5	CASGRDTGVEQYF	TGTGCCTCAGGTCGGGACACGGGCGTCGAGCAGTACTTC
.	.	TRBJ1-6	TRBV15	CATSGIYNSPLHF	TGTGCCACCAGCGGTATCTATAATTCACCCCTCCACTTT
.	.	TRBJ1-4	TRBV2	CASSEISNEKLFF	TGTGCCAGCAGCGAAATATCTAATGAAAAACTGTTTTTT
.	.	TRBJ2-7	TRBV4-1	CASSQDRATTAYEQYF	TGCGCCAGCAGCCAAGATAGGGCCACGACAGCCTACGAGCAGTACTTC